A selection of T cell receptor beta chains follows, all from one sample in a study of a mutant IDH1 vaccine in newly diagnosed glioma. No antigen has been identified for these receptors. Clones were sequenced by immunoSEQ multiplex PCR, and TCRdb holds only the in-frame ones, with some missing. The sample carries approximately 47,000 clones, 88% recorded once. Sample: PBMCs, taken from a glioma patient whose treatment included an IDH1 peptide vaccine. These receptors were obtained from a woman aged 40 to 49 with glioma. Both conserved end residues are part of each CDR3. The listing skips clone size in some rows; elsewhere it reads once, few, many or a size class.

TRBJ1-2,.,TRBV7-2,CASSLVLIGLEGGYTF
TRBJ2-5,.,TRBV18,CASSPNGGGRETQYF
TRBJ1-4,.,TRBV2,CASSDSTSDEKLFF
TRBJ1-2,.,TRBV7-8,CASSSRTGSSYGYTF
TRBJ1-1,.,TRBV11-1,CASSSFRVHTEAFF
TRBJ1-2,.,TRBV10-2,CASSENSGGYGYTF
TRBJ2-7,.,TRBV29-1,CSVWDRGEQYF
TRBJ2-7,.,TRBV5-1,CASSLRGPEYEQYF
TRBJ1-1,.,TRBV2,CASTRDRGRGNTEAFF
TRBJ2-2,.,TRBV10-2,CASSISGGAYTGELFF
TRBJ1-4,.,TRBV4-1,CASSQARVAGEKLFF
TRBJ2-7,.,TRBV6-5,CASSYGGPWSYEQYF
TRBJ2-1,.,TRBV2,CASRGRTGWEQFF
TRBJ1-2,once,TRBV21-1,CASSKGATPNYGYTF
TRBJ2-7,.,TRBV5-1,CASSLGAWEQYF
TRBJ2-2,.,TRBV19,CASTPFANTGELFF
TRBJ2-2,.,TRBV6-1,CASSERWTGVTGELFF
TRBJ1-2,.,TRBV5-6,CASSYEGGYTF
TRBJ2-3,.,TRBV6-5,CASSPWGPAADTQYF
TRBJ2-5,.,TRBV5-8,CASTLMSGEETQYF
TRBJ2-7,.,TRBV7-8,CASSWRTGTLNEQYF
TRBJ2-4,.,TRBV2,CASRDRTAPKTIQYF
TRBJ1-2,.,TRBV7-6,CASSLGGEGNGYTF
TRBJ2-5,.,TRBV7-9,CASSGIVPGHSQETQYF
TRBJ1-5,.,TRBV10-2,CASSEIPQPQHF
TRBJ2-2,.,TRBV7-2,CASSFSGGVSTGELFF
TRBJ1-5,.,TRBV28,CASSWGQKQPQHF
TRBJ1-2,.,TRBV28,CASSGNYGYTF
TRBJ1-1,.,TRBV6-1,CASSAKIGARDTEAFF
TRBJ2-5,.,TRBV4-2,CASSQSSGGQQETQYF
TRBJ1-1,.,TRBV18,CASSPPGPRDTEAFF
TRBJ2-7,.,TRBV25-1,CASSEYVGLAGGSYEQYF
TRBJ2-7,.,TRBV6-5,CASSYSGGGYEQYF
TRBJ1-1,.,TRBV6-6,CASSLKGQGYTEAFF
TRBJ1-1,.,TRBV10-3,CAISESEMLNTEAFF
TRBJ2-1,.,TRBV5-1,CASSLDTDSYNEQFF
TRBJ2-7,.,TRBV13,CASKGGSTYEQYF
TRBJ2-7,once,TRBV5-1,CASSLTGQGYEQYF
TRBJ2-3,once,TRBV5-1,CASSLATSVVGDTQYF
TRBJ1-6,.,TRBV27,CASSLGTGLNSPLHF
TRBJ2-7,once,TRBV5-1,CASTISGRGRDYEQYF
TRBJ2-2,.,TRBV30,CAWRRGLTGELFF
TRBJ1-3,.,TRBV28,CASSFAPGQVDTIYF
TRBJ2-7,.,TRBV5-4,CASSSGPADEQYF
TRBJ1-1,.,TRBV19,CASNYAGQRAEAFF
TRBJ1-2,.,TRBV29-1,CSEGPNYGYTF
TRBJ2-1,.,TRBV6-1,CASRPTSGRINEQFF
TRBJ1-4,once,TRBV5-1,CASKQGSTNEKLFF